This T cell receptor beta chain was captured by sequencing in a study of blood T cells in healthy people across ages. Using a J-beta primer mix together with a sample-barcoded 5' primer, a second PCR was run for roughly 7 to 11 cycles. TCRdb ran MiXCR on the 5' RACE reads and lists one entry per CDR3 protein. The table records some 940,000 distinct CDR3 sequences, roughly 29% of them present only once. CDR3 size: 18 residues. The V gene's germline CDR1 is SGHTA and CDR2 FQGNSA. Trimming shortened V by 1 base and J by 0 bases, and 19 bases separated the two germline ends. The people who gave samples were healthy Caucasians from Russia, aged roughly 6 to 95. The same data also went into a second study, on T cells of mothers and their children. That study adds: Study donors consisted of a few healthy Caucasian mothers and their six children.

The receptor comes from a woman aged 40 to 55 in good health. The V call is TRBV7-2, the J call TRBJ2-7; D not resolved. The source material was blood. The CDR3 bases are TGTGCCAGCAGCTTAGGAGCAGGTCAACATCTAAGCTCCTACGAGCAGTACTTC. Translating gives CASSLGAGQHLSSYEQYF.